Below are 9 T cell receptor beta chains sequenced from a single sample in a study of beta chain features in type 1 diabetes (dated by TCRdb to 2017 to 2018). Library preparation employed the immunoSEQ multiplex PCR assay. The entire isolated RNA was reverse transcribed using the High Capacity cDNA Reverse Transcription Kit, and thus expressed TCRB transcripts were sequenced. TCRdb took this table from immuneACCESS and kept in-frame rearrangements with V and J called. Such tables lack part of the clones; where checked against another copy, unresolved V genes explain under half of the gap, and the rest is unexplained. The table for this sample lists approximately 330,000 clones; 9.5% to 11% of them were counted only once. Of the sample, 0.015% falls within the top ten clones. Input material: naive CD4+ T cells from blood. The label giving this sample's cell subset or site can be read as: true naive CD4+ T cells. These TCRs come from a woman between 25 and 40 years old in good health.

The genes are TRBV6-5 and TRBJ1-4, with 10 bases that match TRBD1. The V segment lost 4 bases and the J segment 7 bases; nucleotides outside the gene matches: 9. This CDR3 contains 16 residues. Germline CDR1 reads MNHEY; CDR2 reads SVGAGI. CDR3 loop: CASSSGTGAGGEKLFF. CDR3 bases: TGTGCCAGCAGTTCCGGGACAGGGGCCGGGGGTGAAAAACTGTTTTTT.

This clone showed up just a few times. The genes are TRBV9 and TRBJ2-1, with 12 bases aligning to TRBD2. The junction had 10 bases not matched to a gene; V was cut back by 3 bases and J by 0 bases. The CDR3 length is 19 residues. Germline assignment: CDR1 SGDLS and CDR2 YYNGEE. CDR3 residues: CASSAPGLAGKSSYNEQFF. The DNA of the CDR3 is TGTGCCAGCAGCGCACCGGGACTAGCGGGTAAGAGCTCCTACAATGAGCAGTTCTTC.

Only a few counts were recorded for this clone. The chain is built from TRBV4-3 and TRBJ1-4; unclear D gene. The V end was cut by 1 base, the J end by 4 bases, with 10 bases between. CDR1 is LGHNA and CDR2 is YSLEER in the germline V gene. The CDR3 runs 15 residues. The CDR3 DNA reads TGCGCCAGCAGCCAAGGGGCAGCAAGTAATGAAAAACTGTTTTTT. The encoded protein is CASSQGAASNEKLFF.

This clone was counted only a few times. The chain employs TRBV28 and TRBJ2-7; 7 positions agree with TRBD2. Germline V gene sequence: CDR1 MDHEN, CDR2 SYDVKM. This CDR3 comprises 16 residues. The ends lost 4 bases at V and 3 bases at J; junction bases unmatched: 12. CDR3 in DNA: TGTGCCAGCAGTTCCCCCGCGGGAGCCTCAAACTACGAGCAGTACTTC. It translates to CASSSPAGASNYEQYF. The variable domain in full, completed from reference TRBV28 and TRBJ2-7, reads DVKVTQSSRYLVKRTGEKVFLECVQDMDHENMFWYRQDPGLGLRLIYFSYDVKMKEKGDIPEGYSVSREKKERFSLILESASTNQTSMYLCASSSPAGASNYEQYFGPGTRLTVT.

This clone has a handful of counts. This chain joins TRBV4-3 and TRBJ2-2; D is perhaps TRBD2 (6 bases). The CDR3 spans 16 residues. The germline V and J ends were trimmed by 0 bases and 1 base, with 9 bases remaining between them. The germline CDR1 and CDR2 sequences are LGHNA and YSLEER. The CDR3 loop is CASSQEEGKNTGELFF. CDR3 bases: TGCGCCAGCAGCCAAGAGGAGGGGAAGAACACCGGGGAGCTGTTTTTT.

The chain employs TRBV7-3 and TRBJ2-7; D is perhaps TRBD1 (6 bases). Germline V lookup: CDR1 SGHTA, CDR2 FQGTGA. V was clipped by 4 bases and J by 7 bases, with 14 bases between them. The CDR3 has 13 residues. The CDR3 DNA sequence: TGTGCCAGCAGCTACGGGACACCCGGTGAGCAGTACTTC. This codes for CASSYGTPGEQYF.

Only a few counts were recorded for this clone. V usage is TRBV6-5 and J usage is TRBJ1-4; 8 bases agree with TRBD1. There are 14 residues in the CDR3. V lost 2 bases, J lost 8 bases, and 4 bases stayed unmatched. Looked up from germline, CDR1 is MNHEY and CDR2 is SVGAGI. The CDR3 here is CASSYAGQAEKLFF. The CDR3 bases are TGTGCCAGCAGTTACGCGGGACAGGCCGAAAAACTGTTTTTT.

This clone came up a few times. The chain couples TRBV7-2 to TRBJ1-4; the D gene is possibly TRBD1 (5 bases). The length of the CDR3 is 16 residues. The V gene's germline CDR1 is SGHTA and CDR2 FQGNSA. Deletions cut 0 bases from V and 5 bases from J, with 13 bases between. The CDR3 coding sequence is TGTGCCAGCAGCTTAGCGGACACCTTATCGAATGAAAAACTGTTTTTT. Protein: CASSLADTLSNEKLFF.

In its sample, this clone was seen a few times. The J gene is TRBJ2-7, the V gene TRBV5-4, with D tentatively TRBD1 (6 bases). From germline, CDR1 is SGHNT and CDR2 YYREEE (reference sequence). This CDR3 has 14 residues. V dropped 3 bases and J dropped 2 bases, with 12 bases sitting between them. Written as DNA, the CDR3 is TGTGCCAGCAGCTCCACAGGGATCGCCTACGAGCAGTACTTC. As protein: CASSSTGIAYEQYF.